The clone carrying this T cell receptor (beta chain) has just a few counts. Its antigen is still unknown. Study results and caveats: The TCR gene usage of tumor memory CD4+ T cells clustered together with blood and lymph node memory CD4+ cells and with lymph node naive CD4+ cells. Tumor-infiltrating Treg TCR alpha and beta sequences overlapped most with tumor naive CD4+ T cells, then blood naive.

The V gene end was trimmed by 4 bases and the J gene end by 5 bases; junction bases not matched to a gene: 5. CDR3 size: 14 residues. Full-length variable regions came from constant-region reverse primers plus semi-nested Nested Universal Primer A PCR. MiXCR, run by TCRdb on the 5' RACE reads, gives a single entry per CDR3 protein. The table shows about 54,000 distinct CDR3 sequences, with more than 15% occurring only once. Sequencing was performed on naive CD4+ T cells sorted from blood. This sample's subset: naive CD4+ T cells, CD4+CD45RA+CD25-. This TCR came from a female donor with breast cancer. The V and J genes are TRBV12-3 or TRBV12-4 and TRBJ2-7, with 10 bases aligning to TRBD2. In nucleotides, the CDR3 is TGTGCCAGCAGTTCTAGCGGGAGAGGAGACGAGCAGTACTTC. Protein: CASSSSGRGDEQYF.